These T cell receptor beta chains were read from a single sample in a study of T cells in narcolepsy. TCRdb keeps only in-frame clones here, not all; method: immunoSEQ multiplex PCR. In the table there are over 25,000 clones, 79% of which are singletons. The sample consisted of memory (CD45RA-) CD4+ T cells from blood. Receptor source: a human donor in good health. The CDR3 runs from the conserved cysteine through the conserved F or W. Each record gives: CDR3 length, clone size, J gene, V gene, D gene, CDR3 DNA, CDR3 protein. A D gene is named only where the DNA matches it firmly. A clone size is listed for some rows: how often the clone was seen (once, few, many), or a class if it is expanded.

13	NA	TRBJ2-7	TRBV19	NA	TGTGCCAGTAGCAGAACAGTATCCTACGAGCAGTACTTC	CASSRTVSYEQYF
15	NA	TRBJ2-3	TRBV7-9	NA	TGTGCCAGCAGCTTAAGCTTGGGGACTTCAGATACGCAGTATTTT	CASSLSLGTSDTQYF
12	once	TRBJ1-2	TRBV30	TRBD1	TGTGCCTGGAGTAAAGGACAGGGAAGCTACACCTTC	CAWSKGQGSYTF
15	NA	TRBJ2-3	TRBV2	TRBD1	TGTGCCAGCAGTGGACAGGGGGCTAGCACAGATACGCAGTATTTT	CASSGQGASTDTQYF
15	medium-sized	TRBJ1-1	TRBV19	NA	TGTGCCAGTAGTACCGCGGCAGGAGCGAACACTGAAGCTTTCTTT	CASSTAAGANTEAFF
14	few	TRBJ2-1	TRBV29-1	TRBD1	TGCAGCGTTGTCTCCTGGGCAGGGGGCAATGAGCAGTTCTTC	CSVVSWAGGNEQFF
13	NA	TRBJ2-3	TRBV10-2	TRBD2	TGCGCCGCCCGGACTAGCAACACAGATACGCAGTATTTT	CAARTSNTDTQYF
14	NA	TRBJ1-2	TRBV25-1	TRBD1	TGTGCCAGCAGTTGGGGACAGGGAGTCTATGGCTACACCTTC	CASSWGQGVYGYTF
14	NA	TRBJ1-2	TRBV5-1	NA	TGCGCCAGCAGCTTGGATGGGCAGTCCTATGGCTACACCTTC	CASSLDGQSYGYTF
14	NA	TRBJ2-5	TRBV7-2	NA	TGTGCCAGCAGCTCACGACCTTATGAAGAGACCCAGTACTTC	CASSSRPYEETQYF
16	NA	TRBJ1-5	TRBV28	NA	TGTGCCAGCAGTGGTCGACTGCTGGGGGGCAATCAGCCCCAGCATTTT	CASSGRLLGGNQPQHF
12	NA	TRBJ2-7	TRBV5-1	NA	TGCGCCAGCAGCGCCGCGGGCGACGAGCAGTACTTC	CASSAAGDEQYF
12	NA	TRBJ2-1	TRBV2	NA	TGTGCCAGCAGTGTAAGGGGGAATGAGCAGTTCTTC	CASSVRGNEQFF
14	NA	TRBJ1-6	TRBV6-4	TRBD1	TGTGCCAGCAGCCGGGACAGGCTGAATTCACCCCTCCACTTT	CASSRDRLNSPLHF
14	NA	TRBJ2-4	TRBV5-1	NA	TGCGCCAGCAGTTTTGGCTCCATAGGGAACATTCAGTACTTC	CASSFGSIGNIQYF
13	NA	TRBJ2-5	TRBV19	TRBD1	TGTGCCAGTACTCCGGACAGGGGTCGGACCCAGTACTTC	CASTPDRGRTQYF
15	NA	TRBJ1-5	TRBV19	TRBD1	TGTGCCAGTAATTCGGGACAGGGGGGGAATCAGCCCCAGCATTTT	CASNSGQGGNQPQHF
13	NA	TRBJ1-6	TRBV6-5	NA	TGTGCCAGCAGTTACCAGACAGGTCGGCCCCTCCACTTT	CASSYQTGRPLHF
15	medium-sized	TRBJ1-1	TRBV4-1	NA	TGCGCCAGCAGCCAAGTTGGGAAACGGAACACTGAAGCTTTCTTT	CASSQVGKRNTEAFF
15	NA	TRBJ2-7	TRBV19	TRBD1	TGTGCCAGTAGTGTCCGACAGGGAGATGTGTACGAGCAGTACTTC	CASSVRQGDVYEQYF